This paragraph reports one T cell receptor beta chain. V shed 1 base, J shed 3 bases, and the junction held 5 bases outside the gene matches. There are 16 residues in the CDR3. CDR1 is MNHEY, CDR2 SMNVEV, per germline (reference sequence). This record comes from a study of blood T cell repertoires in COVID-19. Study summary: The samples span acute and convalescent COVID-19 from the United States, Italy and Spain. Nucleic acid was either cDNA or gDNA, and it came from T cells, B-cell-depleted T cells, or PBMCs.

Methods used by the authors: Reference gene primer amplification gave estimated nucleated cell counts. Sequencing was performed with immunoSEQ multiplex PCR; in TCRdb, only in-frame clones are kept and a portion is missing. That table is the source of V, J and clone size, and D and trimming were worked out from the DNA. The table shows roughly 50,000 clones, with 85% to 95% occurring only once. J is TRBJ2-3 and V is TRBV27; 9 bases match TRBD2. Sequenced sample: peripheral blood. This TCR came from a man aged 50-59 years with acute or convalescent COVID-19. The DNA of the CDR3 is TGTGCCAGCAGTTTATGGGCGGGAGGGCTAACAGATACGCAGTATTTT. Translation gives CASSLWAGGLTDTQYF.